This T cell receptor (beta chain) was documented in a study of Graves' ophthalmopathy and Graves' hyperthyroidism. RNA served as the template for amplifying TCR beta CDR3 regions. Second-round multiplex PCR came after a first-round RT-PCR that employed HTBI primers. MiXCR was run by TCRdb on the multiplex PCR reads, yielding one entry per CDR3 protein. This table has hundreds of thousands of distinct CDR3 sequences, under 25% appearing once. V was pared by 6 bases and J by 8 bases, with 7 bases between. CDR1 and CDR2 (germline): MDHEN, SYDVKM. The length of the CDR3 is 10 residues. To note about this clonotype: Its target is not known.

Study results and limitations: Blood also carried most expanded thyroid clonotypes exceeding 0.001 frequency.

What was sequenced was peripheral blood. This receptor was taken from a woman in her late teens or twenties with stable Graves' hyperthyroidism. V usage is TRBV28 and J usage is TRBJ1-2; no clear D gene. CDR3 in DNA: TGTGCCAGCAGCCGTAGGGGCTACACCTTC. It specifies CASSRRGYTF.